The clone carrying this T cell receptor (beta chain) was picked up a small number of times. Its cognate antigen is unknown. Expressed TCRB transcripts were sequenced, since all the RNA that had been isolated was reverse transcribed. Repertoires were generated with immunoSEQ multiplex PCR, while TCRdb's copy carries only in-frame clones and drops some. The repertoire holds about 340,000 clones, with approximately 15% as singletons. The data were obtained in a study of beta chain features in type 1 diabetes. The germline V gene encodes CDR1 SGHRS and CDR2 YFSETQ. V trimming: 4 bases; J trimming: 9 bases; junction bases outside the gene matches: 22. The CDR3 loop spans 18 amino acids. Broader study findings: Shorter TCRB CDR3s, moderately but significantly so, were found in Type 1 diabetes patients in all four CD4+ subsets.

The receptor's source is a woman aged 18 to 35 with type 1 diabetes. V gene TRBV5-1 combines with J gene TRBJ2-1; 7 bases map to TRBD1. The sequencing input was naive CD4+ T cells from blood. The CDR3 bases are TGCGCCAGCAGCCTCGAACATTCGACAGGGCGGGCGGATGGTGAGCAGTTCTTC. This gives the protein CASSLEHSTGRADGEQFF.